The following is a TCR beta chain sequence with its context. The data stem from a study of blood T cells in healthy people across ages. V gave up 3 bases and J gave up 2 bases, with 10 bases separating them. Germline values: CDR1 SGDLS, CDR2 YYNGEE. The CDR3 spans 14 residues. Sample-barcoded 5' priming and a J-beta primer mix drove a second PCR of roughly 6 to 12 cycles. TCRdb fed the 5' RACE reads into MiXCR, producing one record per CDR3 protein. The sample has about 1,800,000 distinct CDR3 sequences; about 28% are singletons. Sequencing input: blood. The receptor was derived from a woman aged 25-40 years in good health. The chain employs TRBV9 and TRBJ2-3; D perhaps matches TRBD2 (6 bases). Written as DNA, the CDR3 is TGTGCCAGCAGCGCCGGGACTGCCACAGATACGCAGTATTTT. Translation gives CASSAGTATDTQYF.